The 25 T cell receptor beta chains below were found in one sample sequenced in a study of cytomegalovirus exposure and HLA in healthy donors. Amplification used 60 Vbeta primers and 13 Jbeta primers. Only in-frame clones appear in the TCRdb table, and some are missing; sequencing was by immunoSEQ multiplex PCR. The sample includes approximately 210,000 clones. The sequenced material came from PBMCs. These receptors all come from a woman aged 25 to 39 in good health and CMV-seropositive.

The V call is TRBV9, the J call TRBJ2-1; 11 bases line up with TRBD2. V was pared by 3 bases and J by 0 bases, with 14 bases of the junction left unmatched. CDR1 and CDR2 from the germline V gene are SGDLS and YYNGEE. This CDR3 has 20 amino acids. The CDR3 DNA reads as TGTGCCAGCAGCGCCCGTCCCGGGACTAGCGGCATAAGCTCCTACAATGAGCAGTTCTTC. Protein product: CASSARPGTSGISSYNEQFF.

The rearrangement uses TRBV6-5 and TRBJ1-1; D possibly corresponds to TRBD1 (6 bases). Deletions cut 8 bases from V and 5 bases from J, with 21 bases between. Germline V lookup: CDR1 MNHEY, CDR2 SVGAGI. CDR3 size: 15 residues. In DNA, the CDR3 is TGTGCCAGCCAACAGGGTCCCGGTCTAGGGACTGAAGCTTTCTTT. Its protein is CASQQGPGLGTEAFF.

CDR3 bases: TGTGCCAGCAGTCCAGGACAGGGGAGAGGAGAGACCCAGTACTTC. Translating it yields CASSPGQGRGETQYF. The chain couples TRBV5-4 to TRBJ2-5, with 9 positions matching TRBD1. J gave up 4 bases and V 5 bases, and 9 bases lay outside the gene matches. CDR1 SGHNT and CDR2 YYREEE come from the germline V gene (reference sequence). This CDR3 has 15 amino acids.

The chain links TRBV11-3 to TRBJ2-7; D possibly corresponds to TRBD1 (6 bases). CDR3 size: 15 residues. Germline loops: CDR1 SGHNT, CDR2 YENEEA. With 5 bases removed from V and 3 bases from J, the gap between germline ends came to 17 bases. The CDR3 region has the DNA TGTGCCAGCAGCCTGGAGACAGGATCCAGCTACGAGCAGTACTTC. As protein: CASSLETGSSYEQYF.

V gene TRBV6-5 combines with J gene TRBJ2-5; 9 nucleotides line up with TRBD2. Gene TRBJ2-7 matches the end of the DNA better, so the J call may be wrong. CDR1 and CDR2 (germline): MNHEY, SVGAGI. The CDR3 covers 16 residues. The CDR3 DNA reads TGTGCCAGCAGTTACTCAGGGCTAGCGGGACCCTACGAGCAGTACTTC. Protein product: CASSYSGLAGPYEQYF.

This chain links TRBV11-2 with TRBJ1-2; 7 bases are shared with TRBD1. The CDR3 consists of 14 residues. Germline CDR1 and CDR2: SGHAT and FQNNGV. Unmatched junction bases numbered 7, after V lost 1 base and J lost 8 bases. The CDR3 nucleotides read TGTGCCAGCAGCTTAGCCCACAGGGGTGGAGGCTACACCTTC. It encodes CASSLAHRGGGYTF.

V is TRBV6-6 and J is TRBJ1-6; 7 nucleotides line up with TRBD1. After removal of 7 bases from V and 2 bases from J, the junction contained 8 bases not matched to a gene. Germline assignment: CDR1 MNHNY and CDR2 SVGAGI (reference sequence). The CDR3 is 16 residues long. The CDR3 DNA follows: TGTGCCAGCACCACGGACAGGAGTACCTATAATTCACCCCTCCACTTT. Its translation is CASTTDRSTYNSPLHF.

As to this clone: Other DNA sequences in the same sample also yield this CDR3. The chain uses TRBV7-2 and TRBJ2-3; a weak D match, TRBD1 (5 bases). The germline gives CDR1 SGHTA, CDR2 FQGNSA. Trimming removed 1 base at V and 6 bases at J, with 11 bases between. CDR3 size: 14 residues. CDR3 in amino acids: CASSLGGHTDTQYF. In DNA, the CDR3 is TGTGCCAGCAGCTTAGGCGGACATACGGATACGCAGTATTTT.

This chain uses TRBV9 with TRBJ1-4; TRBD1 is a possible D gene (6 bases). The germline V gene has CDR1 SGDLS and CDR2 YYNGEE. V was trimmed by 0 bases and J by 0 bases, leaving 12 bases between them. This CDR3 is 17 amino acids long. CDR3 DNA sequence: TGTGCCAGCAGCGTAGAGGGCAGGGGAGCAACTAATGAAAAACTGTTTTTT. It codes for CASSVEGRGATNEKLFF.

The chain is built from TRBV7-6 and TRBJ2-7, with TRBD1 as a possible D gene (6 bases). V was trimmed by 5 bases and J by 0 bases, leaving 11 bases between them. Germline V gives CDR1 SGHVS, CDR2 FNYEAQ. The CDR3 has 14 amino acids. The CDR3: CASSQGINSYEQYF. The DNA for the CDR3 is TGTGCCAGCAGCCAGGGGATCAACTCCTACGAGCAGTACTTC.

The CDR3 nucleotides read TGTGCCAGCAGTTCCCAGAGGCACCGTGGGACAGATACGCAGTATTTT. Its protein is CASSSQRHRGTDTQYF. The chain carries TRBV28 and TRBJ2-3; D ambiguous. CDR1 and CDR2 (germline): MDHEN, SYDVKM. The CDR3 is 16 residues long. V was pared by 4 bases and J by 3 bases, with 17 bases between.

This chain links TRBV18 with TRBJ1-4; D is uncertain. Germline values: CDR1 KGHSH, CDR2 LQKENI. V lost 3 bases and J lost 2, with 10 bases in between. This CDR3 is built from 15 residues. CDR3 nucleotide sequence: TGTGCCAGCTCACCGAGGGCCGGCACTAATGAAAAACTGTTTTTT. Translating gives CASSPRAGTNEKLFF.

J is TRBJ2-7 and V is TRBV5-4; 13 bases are shared with TRBD2. The germline V gene has CDR1 SGHNT and CDR2 YYREEE (reference sequence). This CDR3 has 15 amino acids. Trimming cost V 4 bases and J 2 bases; bases outside gene matches: 3. This CDR3 reads CASSPGLAGAYEQYF. The CDR3 nucleotides are TGTGCCAGCAGCCCCGGACTAGCGGGAGCCTACGAGCAGTACTTC.

The rearrangement joins TRBV5-1 to TRBJ1-6, with D hard to call. V dropped 2 bases and J dropped 5 bases, with 11 bases sitting between them. Germline-derived CDR1 and CDR2 are SGHRS and YFSETQ. The CDR3 sequence is 15 residues long. This chain's CDR3 is CASSLVSRNNSPLHF. CDR3 sequence (DNA): TGCGCCAGCAGCTTAGTATCGCGGAATAATTCACCCCTCCACTTT.

This rearrangement joins TRBV10-2 to TRBJ2-3, with TRBD2 matching 14 bases. V shed 3 bases and J 4 bases; nucleotides not matched to a gene: 9. CDR1 is WSHSY and CDR2 is SAAADI in the germline V gene. The CDR3 contains 18 residues. The CDR3 sequence: CASSDLWTSGRPPDTQYF. DNA for the CDR3: TGCGCCAGCAGTGATTTATGGACTAGCGGGAGGCCGCCAGATACGCAGTATTTT.

This rearrangement joins TRBV7-2 to TRBJ1-3, with unresolved D. The V end lost 7 bases, the J end lost 0 bases, and 10 bases lay between the germline ends. Looked up from germline, CDR1 is SGHTA and CDR2 is FQGNSA. The CDR3 has 14 residues. CDR3 nucleotide sequence: TGTGCCAGCACTCCCGGGTTCTCTGGAAACACCATATATTTT. It codes for CASTPGFSGNTIYF.

The chain employs TRBV10-3 and TRBJ1-1; no definite D call. V dropped 2 bases and J dropped 5 bases, with 9 bases sitting between them. Germline V lookup: CDR1 ENHRY, CDR2 SYGVKD. This CDR3 is built from 13 residues. This CDR3 reads CAISEVEATEAFF. CDR3 nucleotide sequence: TGTGCCATCAGTGAGGTGGAGGCAACTGAAGCTTTCTTT.

This chain connects TRBV2 to TRBJ2-7; D uncertain. The CDR3 consists of 12 residues. Germline CDR1 and CDR2: SNHLY and FYNNEI. V was shortened by 3 bases and J by 4 bases, with 7 bases between the two germline ends. CDR3 sequence reads: CASSDAAYEQYF. The CDR3 coding sequence is TGTGCCAGCAGTGATGCAGCGTACGAGCAGTACTTC.

The chain uses TRBV5-8 and TRBJ1-4; D remains unclear. V lost 1 base and J 7 bases, leaving 14 bases between the germline ends. In germline, CDR1 is SGHTS, CDR2 YDEGEE. This CDR3 is built from 15 residues. The CDR3 DNA reads as TGTGCCAGCAGCTTGAGAGGGCCTCGGGGTGAAAAACTGTTTTTT. Its protein is CASSLRGPRGEKLFF.

V gene TRBV10-1 combines with J gene TRBJ1-1; 8 nucleotides agree with TRBD1. The germline V gene has CDR1 WNHNN and CDR2 SYGVQD (reference sequence). This CDR3 has 15 residues. V trimming: 4 bases; J trimming: 5 bases; junction bases outside the gene matches: 9. CDR3 nucleotide sequence: TGCGCCAGCAGTGCGATACAGGGGGAAGGGACTGAAGCTTTCTTT. Protein sequence: CASSAIQGEGTEAFF.

The rearrangement links TRBV6-1 to TRBJ1-2; 10 nucleotides match TRBD1. The CDR3 sequence is 14 residues long. In germline, CDR1 is MNHNS, CDR2 SASEGT. V was pared by 3 bases and J by 7 bases, with 5 bases of the junction left unmatched. Here the CDR3 DNA reads TGTGCCAGCAGTGAGGACAGGGGGGGAGGTGGCTACACCTTC. It encodes CASSEDRGGGGYTF.

The J gene is TRBJ1-5, the V gene TRBV25-1; D gene ambiguous. Germline CDR1 MGHDK, CDR2 SYGVNS. This CDR3 contains 12 residues. V was pared by 6 bases and J by 1 base, with 4 bases between. The CDR3 loop reads CASSQSNQPQHF. Here the CDR3 DNA reads TGTGCCAGCAGCCAGAGCAATCAGCCCCAGCATTTT.

V is TRBV18 and J is TRBJ2-7; 9 bases are a match to TRBD2. V was pared by 1 base and J by 5 bases, with 3 bases of the junction left unmatched. The germline gives CDR1 KGHSH, CDR2 LQKENI. CDR3 length equals 14 residues. The CDR3 sequence: CASSPLAGAHEQYF. The CDR3 DNA reads TGTGCCAGCTCACCACTAGCGGGAGCACACGAGCAGTACTTC.

The J gene is TRBJ2-5, the V gene TRBV2; 7 bases are a match to TRBD2. V dropped 2 bases and J dropped 5; count of bases not matched to a gene: 5. Per the germline V gene, CDR1 is SNHLY and CDR2 is FYNNEI. The CDR3 totals 14 residues. For the CDR3, the DNA is TGTGCCAGCAGTGAACAGCGGGGCTCGGAGACCCAGTACTTC. It codes for CASSEQRGSETQYF.

With respect to this clone: Other DNA variants within this sample encode the same CDR3. The V and J genes are TRBV7-9 and TRBJ1-4; TRBD1 is a possible D gene (6 bases). The CDR3 length is 13 residues. CDR1 is SEHNR and CDR2 is FQNEAQ in the germline V gene (reference sequence). Trimming cost V 2 bases and J 5 bases, with 6 bases left between them. CDR3 in DNA: TGTGCCAGCAGCTTAACAGGGAATGAAAAACTGTTTTTT. Encoded protein: CASSLTGNEKLFF.